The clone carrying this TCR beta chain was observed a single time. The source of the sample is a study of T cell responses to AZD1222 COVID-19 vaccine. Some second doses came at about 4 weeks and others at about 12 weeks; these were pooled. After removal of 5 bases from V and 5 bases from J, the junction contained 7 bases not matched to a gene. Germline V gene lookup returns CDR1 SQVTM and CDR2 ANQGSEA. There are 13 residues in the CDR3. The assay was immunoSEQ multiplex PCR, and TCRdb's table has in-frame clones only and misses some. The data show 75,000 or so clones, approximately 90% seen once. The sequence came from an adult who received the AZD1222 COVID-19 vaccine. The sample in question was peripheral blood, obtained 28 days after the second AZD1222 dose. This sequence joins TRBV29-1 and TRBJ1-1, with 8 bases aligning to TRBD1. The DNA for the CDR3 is TGCAGCGTTAAAACAGGGGGTTGGACTGAAGCTTTCTTT. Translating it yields CSVKTGGWTEAFF.